Listed here are 12 T cell receptor beta chains from one sample, sequenced in a study of beta chain features in type 1 diabetes. Overall study findings and caveats: In every one of the four CD4+ subsets, TCRB CDR3s were moderately but significantly shorter in Type 1 diabetes patients.

Expressed TCRB transcripts were sequenced because the isolated RNA had all been reverse transcribed beforehand. The repertoire was sequenced with immunoSEQ multiplex PCR; TCRdb's copy has only in-frame clones and lacks some. The table lists almost 350,000 clones, roughly a tenth of them singletons. The antigens these receptors bind are not known. The source material was central memory CD4+ T cells from blood. The source is a man aged 30 to 45 with type 1 diabetes.

The gene calls are TRBV29-1 and TRBJ2-7, with 7 bases matching TRBD2. After removal of 7 bases from V and 0 bases from J, the junction contained 9 bases not matched to a gene. Germline V gives CDR1 SQVTM, CDR2 ANQGSEA. This CDR3 is 14 amino acids long. In nucleotides, the CDR3 is TGCAGCGCAACCACAGCGGGGAGCTCCTACGAGCAGTACTTC. Its translation: CSATTAGSSYEQYF.

This clone was counted between two and nine times. The J gene is TRBJ2-1, the V gene TRBV5-1; perhaps TRBD2 as D (5 bases). CDR3 size: 14 residues. Trimming left V 3 bases short and J 3 bases short, with 10 bases between. CDR1 and CDR2 from the germline V gene are SGHRS and YFSETQ. The CDR3, as DNA: TGCGCCAGCAGCTCCATAGGGAGCTACAATGAGCAGTTCTTC. Translation: CASSSIGSYNEQFF. Supplemented by reference TRBV5-1 and TRBJ2-1, the full variable domain reads KAGVTQTPRYLIKTRGQQVTLSCSPISGHRSVSWYQQTPGQGLQFLFEYFSETQRNKGNFPGRFSGRQFSNSRSEMNVSTLELGDSALYLCASSSIGSYNEQFFGPGTRLTVL.

This clone was seen only a few times. The chain employs TRBV4-3 and TRBJ2-1; 8 bases are shared with TRBD2. Germline CDR1 reads LGHNA; CDR2 reads YSLEER. The CDR3 has 16 residues. V lost 1 base and J lost 4; bases outside the gene matches: 6. The CDR3: CASSQAYSGGYNEQFF. The DNA for the CDR3 is TGCGCCAGCAGCCAAGCGTACAGCGGGGGATACAATGAGCAGTTCTTC.

There are a few counts of this clone. This chain uses TRBV10-3 with TRBJ2-7; D ambiguous. Germline CDR1 is ENHRY and CDR2 is SYGVKD. The length of the CDR3 is 12 residues. Deletions cut 5 bases from V and 3 bases from J, with 8 bases between. The CDR3 reads CAISKDGYEQYF. The CDR3 DNA reads as TGTGCCATCAGTAAAGACGGCTACGAGCAGTACTTC.

The V gene is TRBV5-6, the J gene TRBJ2-3, with D unclear. The CDR3 extends over 12 amino acids. V was cut by 4 bases and J by 2 bases, with 5 bases left in between. CDR1 and CDR2 from the germline V gene are SGHDT and YYEEEE. CDR3 sequence reads: CASSPDTDTQYF. The CDR3 nucleotides read TGTGCCAGCAGCCCAGACACAGATACGCAGTATTTT.

This clone was detected only a few times. This chain links TRBV7-7 with TRBJ2-7, with TRBD2 matching 7 bases. Germline-derived CDR1 and CDR2 are SSHAT and FNYEAQ (reference sequence). The CDR3 length is 15 residues. Losses at the gene ends were 5 bases for V and 2 bases for J; bases not matched to a gene: 9. The CDR3 nucleotides read TGTGCCAGCAGCCCCGGTGGGGCGGGGGCCTACGAGCAGTACTTC. This sequence encodes CASSPGGAGAYEQYF.

This clone was seen at least ten times. The V call is TRBV7-9, the J call TRBJ1-4; D is unclear. From germline, CDR1 is SEHNR and CDR2 FQNEAQ (reference sequence). Trimming took off 1 base at V and 7 bases at J, with 13 bases between the two ends. The CDR3 is 15 amino acids. The CDR3 bases are TGTGCCAGCAGCTTAGGTACAGCGGAGGGTGAAAAACTGTTTTTT. Encoded protein: CASSLGTAEGEKLFF.

The table lists this clone with a few counts. The chain employs TRBV9 and TRBJ2-3; 7 nucleotides line up with TRBD2. The CDR3 sequence is 16 residues long. V lost 1 base and J lost 2; bases outside the gene matches: 7. Germline assignment: CDR1 SGDLS and CDR2 YYNGEE. CDR3 protein: CASSVTGLPNTDTQYF. CDR3 in DNA: TGTGCCAGCAGCGTAACGGGACTACCCAACACAGATACGCAGTATTTT.

A few counts support this clone. The rearrangement joins TRBV4-3 to TRBJ2-1, with D perhaps matching TRBD1 (6 bases). The length of the CDR3 is 14 residues. V lost 3 bases to trimming and J lost 6 bases, with 12 bases between them. Germline-derived CDR1 and CDR2 are LGHNA and YSLEER. The CDR3 sequence: CASSQHRVLNEQFF. DNA for the CDR3: TGCGCCAGCAGCCAGCACAGGGTACTCAATGAGCAGTTCTTC.

This clone was detected only a few times. The V and J genes are TRBV19 and TRBJ2-7; 10 bases fit TRBD2. Germline trimming cut 5 bases from V and 0 bases from J; bases unmatched to any gene: 1. The CDR3 spans 14 residues. Germline CDR1 LNHDA, CDR2 SQIVND (reference sequence). DNA for the CDR3: TGTGCCAGTAGTCTAGCGGGGGCCTCCTACGAGCAGTACTTC. Translated: CASSLAGASYEQYF.

The chain carries TRBV11-2 and TRBJ2-5; TRBD2 is a possible D gene (5 bases). CDR3 size: 15 residues. Between the trimmed V and J ends, which lost 3 bases and 4 bases, there was a span of 15 bases. CDR1 is SGHAT, CDR2 FQNNGV, per germline. For the CDR3, the DNA is TGTGCCAGCAGCTTGCCGCGGTCGGGGTCAGAGACCCAGTACTTC. This sequence encodes CASSLPRSGSETQYF.

This clone showed up many times. This rearrangement joins TRBV21-1 to TRBJ2-1; the D segment call TRBD2 is taken from the table without a DNA check. TRBV21-1 is given as a pseudogene. The CDR3 sequence is 10 residues long. CDR3 DNA sequence: TGTGCCAGCAACCGGAATGAGCAGTTCTTC. It specifies CASNRNEQFF.